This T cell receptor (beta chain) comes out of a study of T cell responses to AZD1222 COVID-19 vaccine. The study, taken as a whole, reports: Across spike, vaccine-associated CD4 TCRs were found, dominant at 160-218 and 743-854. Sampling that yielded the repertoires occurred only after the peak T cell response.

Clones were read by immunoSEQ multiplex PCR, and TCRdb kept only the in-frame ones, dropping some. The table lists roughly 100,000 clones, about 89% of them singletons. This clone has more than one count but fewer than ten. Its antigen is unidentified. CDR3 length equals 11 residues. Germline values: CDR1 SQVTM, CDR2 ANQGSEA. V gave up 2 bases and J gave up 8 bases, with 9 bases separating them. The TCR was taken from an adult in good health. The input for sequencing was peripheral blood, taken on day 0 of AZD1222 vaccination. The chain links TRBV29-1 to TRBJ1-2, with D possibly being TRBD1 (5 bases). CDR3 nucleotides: TGCAGCGTTGAACAGGGCGGAGGCTACACCTTC. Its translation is CSVEQGGGYTF. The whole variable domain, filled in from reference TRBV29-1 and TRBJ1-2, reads SAVISQKPSRDICQRGTSLTIQCQVDSQVTMMFWYRQQPGQSLTLIATANQGSEATYESGFVIDKFPISRPNLTFSTLTVSNMSPEDSSIYLCSVEQGGGYTFGSGTRLTVV.